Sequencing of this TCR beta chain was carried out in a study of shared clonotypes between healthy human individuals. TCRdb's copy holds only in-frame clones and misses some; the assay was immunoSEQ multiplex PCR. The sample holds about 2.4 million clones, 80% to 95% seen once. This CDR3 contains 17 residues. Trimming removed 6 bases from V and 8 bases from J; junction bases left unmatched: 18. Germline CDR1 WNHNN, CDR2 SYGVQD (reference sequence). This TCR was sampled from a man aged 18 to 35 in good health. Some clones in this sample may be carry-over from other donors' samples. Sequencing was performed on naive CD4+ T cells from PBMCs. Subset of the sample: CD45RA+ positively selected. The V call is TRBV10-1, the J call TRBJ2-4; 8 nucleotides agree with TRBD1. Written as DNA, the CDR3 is TGCGCCAGCAGACCCAGCGGACAGGGTGGGGGGAACGACATTCAGTACTTC. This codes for CASRPSGQGGGNDIQYF.